One and the same sample provided the 2 T cell receptor beta chains below, sequenced in a study of shared clonotypes between healthy human individuals. Clones were sequenced by immunoSEQ multiplex PCR, and TCRdb holds only the in-frame ones, with some missing. The sample shows 450,000 to 550,000 clones, more than 65% of them seen only once. Source material: PBMCs. The receptors stem from a woman in her forties in good health. Some clones in this sample may be carry-over from other donors' samples.

The chain's CDR3 is CARVTGGTNYGYTF. As DNA, the CDR3 is TGTGCCAGGGTGACAGGGGGAACTAACTATGGCTACACCTTC. The chain has TRBV2 and TRBJ1-2; 9 nucleotides line up with TRBD1. The germline V gene has CDR1 SNHLY and CDR2 FYNNEI. CDR3 length: 14 amino acids. With 9 bases clipped from V and 0 bases from J, the junction kept 5 bases outside the gene matches.

The V and J genes are TRBV11-2 and TRBJ2-7; D not certain. CDR1 is SGHAT, CDR2 FQNNGV, per germline. This CDR3 contains 15 residues. V gave up 2 bases and J gave up 1 base, with 12 bases separating them. The CDR3: CASSLFSDPSYEQYF. In DNA form, the CDR3 reads TGTGCCAGCAGCTTATTTTCGGATCCATCCTACGAGCAGTACTTC.